The 19 T cell receptor beta chains in this list originate from one sample, sequenced in a study of T cells in women clearing cervical HPV infection. Some clones are missing from TCRdb's copy, which holds only in-frame ones; the method was immunoSEQ multiplex PCR. The sample's table shows around 22,000 clones. The sample taken for sequencing was blood buffy coat. These receptors were collected from a woman aged 18 to 69 with a cervical HPV16 infection that either progressed to CIN3+ or cleared (not recorded which).

As regards this clone: The sequence runs out 3 residues before the end of the CDR3; the remainder is reconstructed from the germline J gene. This chain links TRBV19 with TRBJ2-1, with 7 nucleotides matching TRBD2. The CDR3 sequence is 15 residues long. V dropped 5 bases and J dropped 2; count of bases not matched to a gene: 6. CDR1 LNHDA and CDR2 SQIVND come from the germline V gene (reference sequence). The CDR3 here is CASSYSGATYNEQFF. The CDR3 DNA, read in part, is TGTGCCAGTAGTTACAGCGGGGCCACCTACAATGAG. The variable domain in full, with the rest retrieved from reference TRBV19 and TRBJ2-1, is DGGITQSPKYLFRKEGQNVTLSCEQNLNHDAMYWYRQDPGQGLRLIYYSQIVNDFQKGDIAEGYSVSREKKESFPLTVTSAQKNPTAFYLCASSYSGATYNEQFFGPGTRLTVL.

As to this clone: The read ends 3 residues before the CDR3 terminus; that terminus is restored from the germline J gene. This chain connects TRBV2 to TRBJ2-1; 8 bases fit TRBD2. This CDR3 has 13 residues. With 10 bases clipped from V and 6 bases from J, the junction kept 8 bases outside the gene matches. The germline gives CDR1 SNHLY, CDR2 FYNNEI. Partial CDR3 DNA: TGTGCCACTACTAGCGGAATTTTCAATGAG. This sequence encodes CATTSGIFNE. The entire CDR3 sequence reads CATTSGIFNEQFF.

Worth noting for this clone: With the read ending 3 residues before the CDR3 end, the germline J gene is used to fill in that end. The J gene is TRBJ2-1, the V gene TRBV7-3, with 9 nucleotides matching TRBD2. The CDR3 loop spans 18 amino acids. Germline CDR1 is SGHTA and CDR2 is FQGTGA. V shed 1 base and J 0 bases; nucleotides not matched to a gene: 7. The part of the CDR3 DNA that was read is TGTGCCAGCAGCTTAAATACATGGCGGGAGGGCTCCTACAATGAG. Its translation: CASSLNTWREGSYNE. The whole CDR3 protein reads CASSLNTWREGSYNEQFF.

CDR3 in amino acids: CASSMWPKTVADTQYF. Partial CDR3 DNA: TGTGCCAGTAGTATGTGGCCTAAGACAGTCGCAGATACG. This sequence joins TRBV19 and TRBJ2-3; possibly TRBD1 for D (5 bases). The read comes to an end 3 residues before the CDR3 does, leaving the germline J gene to fill in the end. This CDR3 has 16 residues. Trimming removed 3 bases at V and 4 bases at J, with 17 bases between. Germline CDR1 LNHDA, CDR2 SQIVND (reference sequence).

Comment on this clone: The read is 3 residues too short to cover the CDR3 end, so that end is filled in from the germline J gene. The chain recombines TRBV20-1 with TRBJ2-3; TRBD2 matches 9 bases. Per germline, CDR1 DFQATT and CDR2 SNEGSKA (reference sequence). The V segment lost 4 bases and the J segment 2 bases; nucleotides outside the gene matches: 13. The CDR3 is 17 residues long. The CDR3 sequence: CSATKGVAGVSTDTQYF. CDR3 bases read: TGCAGTGCTACCAAAGGGGTAGCGGGAGTCTCCACAGATACG.

As to this clone: The read is 3 residues too short to cover the CDR3 end, so that end is filled in from the germline J gene. The V call is TRBV9, the J call TRBJ1-2; perhaps TRBD1 as D (5 bases). This CDR3 spans 14 amino acids. Trimming took off 3 bases at V and 2 bases at J, with 11 bases between the two ends. Germline loops: CDR1 SGDLS, CDR2 YYNGEE. CDR3 amino acids: CASSGNRNNYGYTF. The part of the CDR3 DNA that was read is TGTGCCAGCAGCGGCAACAGGAACAACTATGGC.

On this clone itself: The read ends 3 residues before the CDR3 terminus; that terminus is restored from the germline J gene. The chain is built from TRBV12-5 and TRBJ2-7; possibly TRBD2 for D (7 bases). This CDR3 is 16 amino acids long. Trimming pared 7 bases from V and 4 bases from J, leaving 23 bases between. Per the germline V gene, CDR1 is LGHNT and CDR2 is FRNRAP. CDR3 DNA, as far as it was read: TGTGCTAGTGCCTGGACGGGGGGCGGGGGCCGATACGAG. It yields the protein CASAWTGGGGRYE. The CDR3 as a whole reads CASAWTGGGGRYEQYF.

A remark on this clone: The CDR3 end lies 3 residues beyond the end of the read and is filled in from the germline J gene. The chain uses TRBV2 and TRBJ2-2; D gene ambiguous. Germline CDR1 and CDR2: SNHLY and FYNNEI. The CDR3 is 12 amino acids. The part of the CDR3 DNA that was read is TGTGCCAGCATAAGTCCCGGTTCACCG. Amino acids: CASISPGSP. The CDR3 in full is CASISPGSPLFF.

As to this clone: The CDR3 goes on 3 residues after the read ends, and that part is filled in from the germline J gene. This chain connects TRBV6-1 to TRBJ1-2; 9 nucleotides align to TRBD1. This CDR3 spans 16 amino acids. Germline assignment: CDR1 MNHNS and CDR2 SASEGT. The junction had 9 bases not matched to a gene; V was cut back by 0 bases and J by 7 bases. Here the CDR3 reads CASSEAHTWDRVGYTF. CDR3 DNA, as far as it was read: TGTGCCAGCAGTGAAGCGCATACTTGGGACAGGGTTGGC.

Worth noting for this clone: The read comes to an end 3 residues before the CDR3 does, leaving the germline J gene to fill in the end. V usage is TRBV19 and J usage is TRBJ2-7, with TRBD2 identical over 8 bases. Germline values: CDR1 LNHDA, CDR2 SQIVND (reference sequence). The CDR3 spans 16 residues. V gave up 2 bases and J gave up 5 bases; unmatched junction bases: 11. The sequenced CDR3 bases are TGTGCCAGTAGTATACAAGGAGGCGGGAGGTGGGACGAG. Its protein is CASSIQGGGRWDE. The entire CDR3 sequence reads CASSIQGGGRWDEQYF. The full variable domain, in which reference TRBV19 and TRBJ2-7 provide the parts outside the CDR3, is DGGITQSPKYLFRKEGQNVTLSCEQNLNHDAMYWYRQDPGQGLRLIYYSQIVNDFQKGDIAEGYSVSREKKESFPLTVTSAQKNPTAFYLCASSIQGGGRWDEQYFGPGTRLTVT.

Points on this clone: The DNA ends 3 residues before the CDR3 does, and the rest of the CDR3 is filled in from the germline J gene. The gene calls are TRBV30 and TRBJ1-5, with 7 bases that match TRBD1. The ends lost 2 bases at V and 3 bases at J; junction bases unmatched: 4. Germline V lookup: CDR1 GTSNPN, CDR2 SVGIG (reference sequence). The CDR3 runs to 14 residues. The CDR3 reads CAWSKGAFNQPQHF. The sequenced CDR3 bases are TGTGCCTGGAGTAAGGGGGCGTTCAATCAGCCC.

With respect to this clone: The read ends 3 residues before the CDR3 terminus; that terminus is restored from the germline J gene. The gene calls are TRBV20-1 and TRBJ1-4; TRBD1 matches 10 bases. J was trimmed by 3 bases and V by 6 bases; bases with no gene match: 7. CDR1 is DFQATT, CDR2 SNEGSKA, per germline (reference sequence). The length of the CDR3 is 15 residues. The DNA read from the CDR3 is TGCAGTGCGAGTCGACAGGGGGCTCCTAATGAAAAA. This sequence encodes CSASRQGAPNEK. The CDR3 in its entirety is CSASRQGAPNEKLFF.

Partial CDR3 DNA: TGTGCCAGTAGAAGGGACTCCCCCATTTCACCC. Translating gives CASRRDSPISP. The CDR3 in its entirety is CASRRDSPISPLHF. The chain links TRBV19 to TRBJ1-6; tentative D call: TRBD1 (5 bases). The CDR3 end falls 3 residues outside the read, so it is completed with the germline J gene. CDR1 is LNHDA, CDR2 SQIVND, per germline (reference sequence). The CDR3 covers 14 residues. Trimming removed 6 bases at V and 9 bases at J, with 15 bases between.

The CDR3 protein is CAWSETGLTSARSSYNEQFF. CDR3 DNA, as far as it was read: TGTGCCTGGAGTGAGACAGGTTTGACTAGCGCTAGGAGCTCCTACAATGAG. The chain uses TRBV30 and TRBJ2-1; 8 bases are shared with TRBD2. The read ends 3 residues early relative to the CDR3; the germline J gene fills the gap. V was clipped by 1 base and J by 0 bases; unmatched bases: 17. Germline V gene data show CDR1 as GTSNPN and CDR2 as SVGIG (reference sequence). This CDR3 comprises 20 residues.

A note on this clone: The same CDR3 can be traced to other DNA sequences in this sample. CDR3: CASSPDLRGGAPDTQYF. Incomplete CDR3 DNA: TGTGCCAGCTCCCCTGACTTGCGGGGGGGGGCCCCAGATACG. The chain combines TRBV18 with TRBJ2-3, with 9 bases identical to TRBD2. The CDR3 end lies 3 residues beyond the end of the read and is filled in from the germline J gene. V was clipped by 6 bases and J by 4 bases; unmatched bases: 14. The germline CDR1 and CDR2 sequences are KGHSH and LQKENI. CDR3 length equals 17 residues.

Details on this clone: One end of the junction does not line up with germline, which may come from a read error. The read falls 3 residues short of the CDR3 end, and the missing part is taken from the germline J gene. The chain links TRBV5-1 to TRBJ1-4; TRBD1 matches at 10 bases. The CDR3 has 15 amino acids. CDR1 and CDR2 from the germline V gene are SGHRS and YFSETQ. The CDR3 reads CASSLGQGSNSPLFF. The CDR3 DNA, read in part, is TGCGCCAGCAGTTTGGGACAGGGGAGTAATTCACCA.

Of note for this clone: Sequencing ends 3 residues short of the CDR3 end; the germline J gene provides the rest. V usage is TRBV5-1 and J usage is TRBJ2-4; 8 nucleotides align to TRBD2. Germline V gene lookup returns CDR1 SGHRS and CDR2 YFSETQ. This CDR3 region has 16 residues. The V gene end was trimmed by 3 bases and the J gene end by 3 bases; junction bases not matched to a gene: 8. The CDR3 DNA, read in part, is TGCGCCAGCAGCTCCAGCGGGGGATGGGTCAAAAACATT. Translating it yields CASSSSGGWVKNI. In full, the CDR3 reads CASSSSGGWVKNIQYF.

With respect to this clone: The read ends 3 residues shy of where the CDR3 ends; the end is completed using the germline J gene. V and J are TRBV14 and TRBJ2-3; the match to TRBD2 covers 8 bases. The CDR3 sequence is 17 residues long. Trimming took 0 bases from V and 2 from J; bases not matched to a gene: 7. Germline loops: CDR1 SGHDN, CDR2 FVKESK. The CDR3 is CASSQDLAGGFTDTQYF. The covered CDR3 bases are TGTGCCAGCAGCCAAGATTTGGCGGGGGGATTCACAGATACG.

A note on this clone: The observed sequence ends 3 residues before the CDR3 terminus, with the missing tail filled in from the germline J gene. The chain carries TRBV5-4 and TRBJ2-5; D is perhaps TRBD1 (5 bases). V was clipped by 2 bases and J by 1 base, with 6 bases between them. This CDR3 spans 13 amino acids. Germline CDR1 reads SGHNT; CDR2 reads YYREEE (reference sequence). The sequenced part of the CDR3 DNA is TGTGCCAGCAGCTTCGACAGCCAAGAGACC. Its translation is CASSFDSQET. The full CDR3 sequence reads CASSFDSQETQYF.